This T cell receptor (beta chain) was documented in a study of cytomegalovirus exposure and HLA in healthy donors. Study-wide background: An earlier analysis identified some 110 million unique TCR beta sequences in some 180 million T cells. In an early release, HLA-typed donors contributed tens of millions of unique TCR sequences.

PCR employed 60 Vbeta and 13 Jbeta primers. Method: immunoSEQ multiplex PCR; TCRdb's copy keeps in-frame clones and lacks some. The sample has 150,000 to 200,000 clones, more than 85% seen once. This CDR3 is built from 15 residues. The V end was cut by 7 bases, the J end by 0 bases, with 16 bases between. Germline values: CDR1 LNHDA, CDR2 SQIVND (reference sequence). The rearrangement joins TRBV19 to TRBJ2-7; weak D call: TRBD1 (7 bases). This clonotype originated in a woman aged 18-30 years in good health and CMV-seronegative. What was sequenced was PBMCs. The CDR3 protein is CASTAGGTSSYEQYF. The CDR3 region has the DNA TGTGCCAGTACCGCAGGGGGGACCTCCTCCTACGAGCAGTACTTC.